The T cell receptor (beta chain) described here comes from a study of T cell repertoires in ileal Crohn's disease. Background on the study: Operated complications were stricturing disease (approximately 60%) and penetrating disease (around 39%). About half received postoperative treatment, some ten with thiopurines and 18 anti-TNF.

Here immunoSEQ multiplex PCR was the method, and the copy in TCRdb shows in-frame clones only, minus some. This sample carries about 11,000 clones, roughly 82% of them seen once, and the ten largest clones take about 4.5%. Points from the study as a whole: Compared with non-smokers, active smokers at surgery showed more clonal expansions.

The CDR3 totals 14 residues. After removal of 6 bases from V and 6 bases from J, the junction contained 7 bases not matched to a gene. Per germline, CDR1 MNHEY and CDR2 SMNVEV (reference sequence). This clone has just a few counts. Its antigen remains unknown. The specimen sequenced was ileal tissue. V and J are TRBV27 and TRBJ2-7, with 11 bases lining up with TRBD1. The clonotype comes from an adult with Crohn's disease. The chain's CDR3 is CASRLAGQGAEQYF. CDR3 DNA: TGTGCCAGCAGGTTGGCTGGACAGGGGGCCGAGCAGTACTTC.